This T cell receptor (beta chain) is from a study of blood T cell repertoires in COVID-19 (dated by TCRdb to about 2020). For the wider study: Samples from collaborators originated in the United States, Italy and Spain and spanned both the acute and convalescent phases of COVID-19. The material from the prospective study consisted of cDNA or gDNA derived from T cells, B-cell-depleted T cells, or PBMCs. Subjects who had been exposed to COVID-19, were actively infected with it, or had recovered from it provided the deeply sampled blood TCRbeta repertoires that made up the dataset. The repertoires were released in a freely available public database meant as a resource for research on the immune response to SARS-CoV-2. Samples came from the ongoing ImmuneRACE study (first 160 participants) plus 1,254 subjects from 6 global collaborators. Nearly every sample came with metadata listing a de-identified subject ID, COVID-19 status, age in years and sex. Where available, HLA class I and class II types were taken from metadata supplied by the sample provider and were not determined by assay-based typing. What the research found in general, with its limitations: The quantity of clinical and demographic metadata differed by source and by participant and was supplied without curation.

The V end gives up 5 bases and the J end 4 bases, leaving 8 bases in the junction not matched to a gene. CDR1 SEHNR and CDR2 FQNEAQ were looked up in the germline V gene (reference sequence). The CDR3 runs 16 residues from the cysteine to the phenylalanine. Left in the record is the CDR3 DNA by itself, 48 bases read in frame from the first base. Note on this clone: Its antigen is not yet known. No much larger clonotype is one base removed from it; base qualities were not supplied.

A second Seattle source provided samples from volunteer blood donors who had recovered from COVID-19. Each collaborating institution followed its own protocols to collect whole blood in K2EDTA tubes. For TCRbeta analysis, collaborators shipped samples in one of three forms: frozen whole blood, isolated PBMCs, or DNA extracted from either of those sample types. TCRbeta CDR3 regions were amplified from genomic DNA using the immunoSEQ Assay, a bias-controlled multiplex PCR. Under the source paper's analysis protocol: Within the assay, amplification of reference gene primers was used to estimate how many nucleated cells each sample contained. To quantify the absolute abundance of each unique TCRbeta CDR3 rearrangement, sequence reads were collapsed and filtered. For each sample, productive Simpson clonality was calculated as the square root of Simpson's diversity index over productive rearrangements. In TCRdb, the immuneACCESS table is reduced to in-frame sequences with V and J assigned. These tables do not hold every clone; where another copy was compared, an unresolved V gene accounts for under half, and the others remain unexplained. That table supplies the V and J calls and clone size; D and trimming were determined from the DNA. This sample holds roughly 86,000 clones; less than 85% were observed only once. Roughly 8.4% of the sample goes to the ten largest clones.

The sequencing sample was made of peripheral blood. This receptor chain uses TRBV7-9 and TRBJ2-3; TRBD1 fits 11 bases in the junction. The clonotype was recovered from a man aged 50-60 years who had recovered from COVID-19. Here the CDR3 is given as CASSTDPGQGADTQYF. The DNA sequence is as follows: TGTGCCAGCAGCACCGATCCGGGACAGGGGGCAGATACGCAGTATTTT.